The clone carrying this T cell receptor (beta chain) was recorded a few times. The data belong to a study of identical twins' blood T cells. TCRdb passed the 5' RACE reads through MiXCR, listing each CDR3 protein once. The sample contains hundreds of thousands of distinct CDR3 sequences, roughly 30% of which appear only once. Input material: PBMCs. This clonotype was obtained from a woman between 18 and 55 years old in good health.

The DNA of the CDR3 is TGCAGCGTCCGGGTGGAATACGAGCAGTACTTC. It yields the protein CSVRVEYEQYF. V is TRBV29-1 and J is TRBJ2-7; no reliable D call. The CDR3 covers 11 residues. CDR1 is SQVTM and CDR2 is ANQGSEA in the germline V gene. The V end was cut by 6 bases, the J end by 4 bases, with 10 bases between.